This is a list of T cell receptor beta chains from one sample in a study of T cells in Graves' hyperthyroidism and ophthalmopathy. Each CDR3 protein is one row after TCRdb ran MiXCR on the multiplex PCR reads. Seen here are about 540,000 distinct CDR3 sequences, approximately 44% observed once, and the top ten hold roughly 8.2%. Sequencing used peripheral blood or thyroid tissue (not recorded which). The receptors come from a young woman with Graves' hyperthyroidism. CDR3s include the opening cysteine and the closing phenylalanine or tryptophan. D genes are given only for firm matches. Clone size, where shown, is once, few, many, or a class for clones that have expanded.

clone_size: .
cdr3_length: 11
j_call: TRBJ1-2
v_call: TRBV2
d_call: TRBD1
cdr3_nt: TGTGCCAGCGACAGGGCCTATGGCTACACCTTC
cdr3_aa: CASDRAYGYTF

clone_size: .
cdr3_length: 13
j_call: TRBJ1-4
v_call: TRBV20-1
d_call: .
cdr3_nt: TGCAGTGCTAGAGAACCCCAGGGCGAAAAACTGTTTTTT
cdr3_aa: CSAREPQGEKLFF

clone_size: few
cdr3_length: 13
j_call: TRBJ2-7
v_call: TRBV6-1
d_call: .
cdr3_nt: TGTGCCAGCAGGGTATCGGGGGGCAGGGAGCAGTACTTC
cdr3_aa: CASRVSGGREQYF

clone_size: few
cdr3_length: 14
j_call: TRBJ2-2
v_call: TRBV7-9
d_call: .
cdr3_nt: TGTGCCAGCAGCCTAGCGCCGGACACCGGGGAGCTGTTTTTT
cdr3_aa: CASSLAPDTGELFF

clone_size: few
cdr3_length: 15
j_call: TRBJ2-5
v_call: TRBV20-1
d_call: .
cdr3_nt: TGCAGTGCTCTCCCGGGACATACCTACCAAGAGACCCAGTACTTC
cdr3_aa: CSALPGHTYQETQYF

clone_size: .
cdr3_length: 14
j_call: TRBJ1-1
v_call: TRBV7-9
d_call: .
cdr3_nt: TGTGCCAGCAGCCCACCGGGGCCGAACACTGAAGCTTTCTTT
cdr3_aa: CASSPPGPNTEAFF

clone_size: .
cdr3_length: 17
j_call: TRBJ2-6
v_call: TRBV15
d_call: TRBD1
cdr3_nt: TGTGCCACCAGCAGCAAGGGACAGGGCTCTGGGGCCAACGTCCTGACTTTC
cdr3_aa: CATSSKGQGSGANVLTF

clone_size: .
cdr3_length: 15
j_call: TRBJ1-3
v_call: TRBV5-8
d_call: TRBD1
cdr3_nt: TGTGCCAGCAGCATCCGGGACAGTGCTGGAAACACCATATATTTT
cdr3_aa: CASSIRDSAGNTIYF

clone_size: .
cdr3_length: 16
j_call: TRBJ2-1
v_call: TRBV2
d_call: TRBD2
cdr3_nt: TGTGCCAGCAGTGAAGCGGGACTAGCAACCTACAATGAGCAGTTCTTC
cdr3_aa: CASSEAGLATYNEQFF

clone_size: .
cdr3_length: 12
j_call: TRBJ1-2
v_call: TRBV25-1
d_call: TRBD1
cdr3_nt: TGTGCCAGCATGAGACAGGGAAGTGGCTACACCTTC
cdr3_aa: CASMRQGSGYTF

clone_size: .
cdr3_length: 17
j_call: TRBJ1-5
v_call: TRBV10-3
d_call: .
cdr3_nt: TGTGCCATCAGTGAGTCGAGCCAGGGCGGCTTCAATCAGCCCCAGCATTTT
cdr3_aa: CAISESSQGGFNQPQHF

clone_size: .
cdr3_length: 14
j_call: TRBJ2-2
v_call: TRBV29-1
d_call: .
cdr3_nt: TGCAGCGTTGGTGAGGGAGGGAACACCGGGGAGCTGTTTTTT
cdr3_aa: CSVGEGGNTGELFF

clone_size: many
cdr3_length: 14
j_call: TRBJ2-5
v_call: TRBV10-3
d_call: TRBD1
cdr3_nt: TGTGCCATCAGTGAGGGGACAGGGGTAGAGACCCAGTACTTC
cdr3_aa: CAISEGTGVETQYF

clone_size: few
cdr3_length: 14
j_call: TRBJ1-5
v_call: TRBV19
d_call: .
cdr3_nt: TGTGCCAGTAGTATATCAACCGCCGACTCATGCCAGCATTTT
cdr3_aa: CASSISTADSCQHF

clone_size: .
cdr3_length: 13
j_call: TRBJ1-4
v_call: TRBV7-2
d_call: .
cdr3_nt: TGTGCCAGCAGCGTAGCGTATAATGAAAAACTGTTTTTT
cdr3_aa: CASSVAYNEKLFF

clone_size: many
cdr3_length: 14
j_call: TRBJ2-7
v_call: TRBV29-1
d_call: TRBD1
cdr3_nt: TGCAGCGTTTCAGCGCGGGGACAGGGGTACGAGCAGTACTTC
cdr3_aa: CSVSARGQGYEQYF

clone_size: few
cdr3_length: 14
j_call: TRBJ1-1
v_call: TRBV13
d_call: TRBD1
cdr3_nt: TGTGCCAGCAGCCCGGACAGGATCGGCGCTGAAGCTTTCTTT
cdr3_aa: CASSPDRIGAEAFF

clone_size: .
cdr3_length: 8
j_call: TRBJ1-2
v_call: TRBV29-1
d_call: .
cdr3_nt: TGCAGGCGCCGGGGCTACACCTTC
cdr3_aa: CRRRGYTF

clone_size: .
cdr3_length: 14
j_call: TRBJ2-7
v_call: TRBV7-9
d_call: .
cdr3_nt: TGTGCCAGCAGCCCGCCGGGCGAAAGGGACGAGCAGTACTTC
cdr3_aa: CASSPPGERDEQYF

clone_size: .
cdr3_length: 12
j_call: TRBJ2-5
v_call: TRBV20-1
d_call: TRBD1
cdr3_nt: TGCAGTGCTAGAAAAGACAGGGTAGAGCAGTACTTC
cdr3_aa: CSARKDRVEQYF

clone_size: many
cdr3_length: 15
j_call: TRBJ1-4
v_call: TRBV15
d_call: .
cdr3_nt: TGTGCCACCAGCATAGATTTGGACAGTTGGGAAAAACTGTTTTTT
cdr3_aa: CATSIDLDSWEKLFF

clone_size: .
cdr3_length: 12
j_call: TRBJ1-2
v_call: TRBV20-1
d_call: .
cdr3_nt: TGCAGTGCTGGCGGGGTGCCCCGGGGCTACACCTTC
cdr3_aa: CSAGGVPRGYTF

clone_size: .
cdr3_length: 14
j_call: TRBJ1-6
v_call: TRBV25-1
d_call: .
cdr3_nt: TGTGCCAGCAGTGAATTGACTAAGAATTCACCCCTCCACTTT
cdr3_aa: CASSELTKNSPLHF

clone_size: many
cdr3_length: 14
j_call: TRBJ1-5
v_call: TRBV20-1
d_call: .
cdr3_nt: TGCAGTGCGTCGGTTTTCGTAAGCAATCAGCCCCAGCATTTT
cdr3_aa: CSASVFVSNQPQHF

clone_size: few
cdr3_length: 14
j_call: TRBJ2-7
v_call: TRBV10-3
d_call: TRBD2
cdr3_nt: TGTGCCATCAGTGGGAGGGAGGGCCACTACGAGCAGTACTTC
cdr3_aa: CAISGREGHYEQYF

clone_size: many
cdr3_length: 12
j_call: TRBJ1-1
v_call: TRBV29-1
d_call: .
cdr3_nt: TGCAGCGTTGTACCCATGAACACTGAAGCTTTCTTT
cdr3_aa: CSVVPMNTEAFF

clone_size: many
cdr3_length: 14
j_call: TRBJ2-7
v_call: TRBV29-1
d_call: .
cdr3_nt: TGCAGCGTTGGGATGGCGGATCCGACCTACGAGCAGTACTTC
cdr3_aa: CSVGMADPTYEQYF

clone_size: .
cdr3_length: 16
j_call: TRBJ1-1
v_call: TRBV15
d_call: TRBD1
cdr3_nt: TGTGCCACCAGTAGTGTGACAGGGGGCGTGGGCACTGAAGCTTTCTTT
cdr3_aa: CATSSVTGGVGTEAFF